This T cell receptor (beta chain) appears in the sequencing data of a study of T-cell reconstitution after alpha-beta-depleted transplantation in children. This clonotype has more than one count but fewer than ten. TCRbeta library preparation incorporated unique molecular identifiers. A single record per CDR3 protein comes from TCRdb applying MiXCR to the PCR reads. The sample shows around 45,000 distinct CDR3 sequences, about 50% of them seen only once. This clonotype was sampled from a boy under two years old with SCID, due to receive a stem cell transplant. Sequencing used peripheral blood, obtained before TCRalphabeta/CD19-depleted stem cell transplant.

The CDR3 bases are TGTGCCAGCAGAACGGACGGGGGGGGCCCATACTCCTACAATGAGCAGTTCTTC. Encoded protein: CASRTDGGGPYSYNEQFF. The chain combines TRBV27 with TRBJ2-1; 8 nucleotides align to TRBD2. The germline V gene encodes CDR1 MNHEY and CDR2 SMNVEV (reference sequence). The CDR3 is made up of 18 amino acids. V lost 6 bases to trimming and J lost 0 bases; unmatched junction nucleotides: 13.